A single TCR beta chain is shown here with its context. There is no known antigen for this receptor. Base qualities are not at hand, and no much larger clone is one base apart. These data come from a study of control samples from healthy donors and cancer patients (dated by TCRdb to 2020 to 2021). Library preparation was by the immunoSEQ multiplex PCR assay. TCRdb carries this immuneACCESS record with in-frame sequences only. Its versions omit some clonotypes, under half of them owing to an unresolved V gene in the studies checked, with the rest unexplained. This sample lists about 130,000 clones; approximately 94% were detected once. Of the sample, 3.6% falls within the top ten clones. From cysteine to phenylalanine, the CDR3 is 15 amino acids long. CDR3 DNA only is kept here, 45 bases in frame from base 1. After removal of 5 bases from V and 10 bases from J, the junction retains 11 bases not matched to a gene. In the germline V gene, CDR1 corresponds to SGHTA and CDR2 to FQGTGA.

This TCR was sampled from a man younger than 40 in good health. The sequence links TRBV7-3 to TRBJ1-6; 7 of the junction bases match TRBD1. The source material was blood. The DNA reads TGTGCCAGCAGCCTCTCAGACAGGGATTACTCACCCCTCCACTTT. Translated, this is CASSLSDRDYSPLHF.